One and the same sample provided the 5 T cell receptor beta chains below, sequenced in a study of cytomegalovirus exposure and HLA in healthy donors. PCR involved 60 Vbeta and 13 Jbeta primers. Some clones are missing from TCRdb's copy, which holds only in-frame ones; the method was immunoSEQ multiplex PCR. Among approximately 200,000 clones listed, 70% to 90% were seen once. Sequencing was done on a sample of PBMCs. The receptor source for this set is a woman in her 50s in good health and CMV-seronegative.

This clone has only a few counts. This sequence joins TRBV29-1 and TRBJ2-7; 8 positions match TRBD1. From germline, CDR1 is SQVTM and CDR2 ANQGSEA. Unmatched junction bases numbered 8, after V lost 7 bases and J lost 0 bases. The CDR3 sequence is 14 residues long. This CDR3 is CSAQETGVSYEQYF. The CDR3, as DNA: TGCAGCGCTCAGGAGACAGGGGTCTCCTACGAGCAGTACTTC.

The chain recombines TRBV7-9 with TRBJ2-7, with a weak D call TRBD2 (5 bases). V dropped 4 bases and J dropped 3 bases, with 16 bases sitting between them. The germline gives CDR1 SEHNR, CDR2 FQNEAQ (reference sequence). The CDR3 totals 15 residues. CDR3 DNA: TGTGCCAGCAGCTCAAGTAATAGGGAGATCTACGAGCAGTACTTC. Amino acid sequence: CASSSSNREIYEQYF.

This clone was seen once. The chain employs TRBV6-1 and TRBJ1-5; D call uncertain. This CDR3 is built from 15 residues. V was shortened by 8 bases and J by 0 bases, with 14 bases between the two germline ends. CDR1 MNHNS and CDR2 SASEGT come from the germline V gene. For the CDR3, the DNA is TGTGCCAGCTTCCGAGAATTTTATAGCAATCAGCCCCAGCATTTT. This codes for CASFREFYSNQPQHF.

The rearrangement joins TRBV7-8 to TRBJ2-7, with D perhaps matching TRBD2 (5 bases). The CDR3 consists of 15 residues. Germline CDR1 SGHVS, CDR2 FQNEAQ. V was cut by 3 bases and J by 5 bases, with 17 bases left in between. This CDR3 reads CASSFRGESINEQYF. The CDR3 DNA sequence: TGTGCCAGCAGCTTCCGTGGGGAGAGTATCAACGAGCAGTACTTC.

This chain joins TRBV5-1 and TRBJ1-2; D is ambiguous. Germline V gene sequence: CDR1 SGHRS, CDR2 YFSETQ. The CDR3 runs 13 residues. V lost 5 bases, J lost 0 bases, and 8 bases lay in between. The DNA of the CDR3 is TGCGCCAGCAGTATGTCAGCTAACTATGGCTACACCTTC. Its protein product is CASSMSANYGYTF.